A single sample gave rise to the 27 T cell receptor beta chains below, sequenced in a study of blood T cell repertoires in COVID-19. Measured with immunoSEQ multiplex PCR; TCRdb has only the in-frame clones, and not every one. The sample consists of some 99,000 clones, roughly 80% of them appearing once. Sequenced sample: peripheral blood. The receptors stem from a human donor in a cohort sampled during active or convalescent COVID-19.

V gene TRBV7-2 combines with J gene TRBJ2-1; the match to TRBD1 covers 8 bases. V lost 1 base and J lost 2; bases outside the gene matches: 4. The germline gives CDR1 SGHTA, CDR2 FQGNSA. The length of the CDR3 is 16 residues. The CDR3 coding sequence is TGTGCCAGCAGCTTAGAAGGCAGGGGGCCCTACAATGAGCAGTTCTTC. Translated: CASSLEGRGPYNEQFF.

The V call is TRBV4-3, the J call TRBJ1-2, with no clear D. Germline assignment: CDR1 LGHNA and CDR2 YSLEER. The CDR3 runs 17 residues. Trimming took off 1 base at V and 5 bases at J, with 20 bases between the two ends. The CDR3, as DNA: TGCGCCAGCAGCCAAGTCTTGGCGGAGAATGGCCAATATGGCTACACCTTC. This codes for CASSQVLAENGQYGYTF.

Only one count was recorded for this clone. The chain links TRBV5-4 to TRBJ2-1; D gene ambiguous. The CDR3 consists of 11 residues. V was shortened by 2 bases and J by 10 bases, with 7 bases between the two germline ends. Germline V gene sequence: CDR1 SGHNT, CDR2 YYREEE (reference sequence). Here the CDR3 DNA reads TGTGCCAGCAGCTTCGTTCAGGAGCAGTTCTTC. Translated, it gives CASSFVQEQFF.

The chain combines TRBV24-1 with TRBJ2-7, with a weak D call TRBD1 (6 bases). V lost 5 bases and J 6 bases, leaving 13 bases between the germline ends. The germline gives CDR1 KGHDR, CDR2 SFDVKD. CDR3 length: 13 amino acids. The CDR3: CATSGTGRVEQYF. The DNA for the CDR3 is TGTGCCACCAGTGGCACAGGGAGAGTCGAGCAGTACTTC.

The V gene is TRBV19, the J gene TRBJ1-4; no firm D call. Germline CDR1 LNHDA, CDR2 SQIVND (reference sequence). Trimming took 5 bases from V and 8 from J, leaving 9 bases between them. The CDR3 runs to 12 residues. The CDR3 here is CASSASSEKLFF. The CDR3, as DNA: TGTGCCAGTAGTGCCAGTTCGGAAAAACTGTTTTTT.

The CDR3, as DNA: TGTGCCAGCGTGGGAGGCTCGGAACACTCTGGGGCCAACGTCCTGACTTTC. Translating it yields CASVGGSEHSGANVLTF. The gene calls are TRBV27 and TRBJ2-6; D possibly corresponds to TRBD2 (6 bases). The CDR3 sequence is 17 residues long. V dropped 8 bases and J dropped 0 bases, with 17 bases sitting between them. CDR1 is MNHEY, CDR2 SMNVEV, per germline (reference sequence).

The chain combines TRBV7-7 with TRBJ2-5, with 8 bases lining up with TRBD2. Per the germline V gene, CDR1 is SSHAT and CDR2 is FNYEAQ (reference sequence). The CDR3 sequence is 17 residues long. CDR3 amino acids: CASGRGVTGGAGETQYF. The CDR3 DNA is TGTGCTAGCGGGCGGGGGGTCACCGGGGGCGCCGGGGAGACCCAGTACTTC.

V gene TRBV19 combines with J gene TRBJ1-5, with TRBD1 identical over 9 bases. Per the germline V gene, CDR1 is LNHDA and CDR2 is SQIVND (reference sequence). This CDR3 spans 16 amino acids. The V gene end was trimmed by 3 bases and the J gene end by 9 bases; junction bases not matched to a gene: 12. Written as DNA, the CDR3 is TGTGCCAGTAGTATTGGAGACAGGGGGTCGGTTCCGCCCCAGCATTTT. Its translation: CASSIGDRGSVPPQHF. The full variable domain, with the rest looked up from reference TRBV19 and TRBJ1-5, is DGGITQSPKYLFRKEGQNVTLSCEQNLNHDAMYWYRQDPGQGLRLIYYSQIVNDFQKGDIAEGYSVSREKKESFPLTVTSAQKNPTAFYLCASSIGDRGSVPPQHFGDGTRLSIL.

The chain has TRBV7-9 and TRBJ1-4, with TRBD1 identical over 8 bases. CDR1 and CDR2 from the germline V gene are SEHNR and FQNEAQ (reference sequence). V was clipped by 0 bases and J by 7 bases; unmatched bases: 7. The CDR3 has 16 residues. The CDR3 region is CASSLAAGGGSEKLFF. CDR3 DNA sequence: TGTGCCAGCAGCTTAGCCGCAGGGGGCGGTAGTGAAAAACTGTTTTTT.

This chain joins TRBV5-1 and TRBJ2-5; weak D call: TRBD1 (5 bases). Trimming cost V 6 bases and J 2 bases, with 14 bases left between them. Germline V gene data show CDR1 as SGHRS and CDR2 as YFSETQ. The CDR3 sequence is 14 residues long. The CDR3 bases are TGCGCCAGCACCCGAGCAGGGTTTCAAGAGACCCAGTACTTC. This translates into CASTRAGFQETQYF.

The chain has TRBV9 and TRBJ2-7; possibly TRBD2 for D (7 bases). Germline V lookup: CDR1 SGDLS, CDR2 YYNGEE. The CDR3 is made up of 16 amino acids. Trimming removed 0 bases from V and 2 bases from J, with 15 bases in between. The CDR3 nucleotides read TGTGCCAGCAGCGTAGGGGAGGGGGAGGGGGCCTACGAGCAGTACTTC. This translates into CASSVGEGEGAYEQYF.

The V gene is TRBV11-2, the J gene TRBJ2-3, with 11 bases that match TRBD2. Germline CDR1 and CDR2: SGHAT and FQNNGV. The ends lost 5 bases at V and 4 bases at J; junction bases unmatched: 5. The CDR3 spans 15 residues. CDR3 residues: CASSQSSGGPDTQYF. The CDR3 DNA follows: TGTGCCAGCAGCCAATCTAGCGGGGGGCCAGATACGCAGTATTTT.

The CDR3 spells CASSLSRADTQYF. The CDR3 nucleotides read TGTGCCAGCAGCTTATCCAGGGCAGATACGCAGTATTTT. This chain connects TRBV7-3 to TRBJ2-3; possible D gene TRBD1, 5 bases. The germline gives CDR1 SGHTA, CDR2 FQGTGA. The CDR3 has 13 residues. V lost 2 bases to trimming and J lost 4 bases, with 7 bases between them. The variable domain in full, with the rest retrieved from reference TRBV7-3 and TRBJ2-3, is GAGVSQTPSNKVTEKGKYVELRCDPISGHTALYWYRQSLGQGPEFLIYFQGTGAADDSGLPNDRFFAVRPEGSVSTLKIQRTERGDSAVYLCASSLSRADTQYFGPGTRLTVL.

V is TRBV24-1 and J is TRBJ1-5; 7 positions match TRBD1. The trim removed 5 bases at V and 6 bases at J, leaving 6 bases unmatched. CDR1 and CDR2 from the germline V gene are KGHDR and SFDVKD. The CDR3 is made up of 14 amino acids. This CDR3 reads CATSATGRVQPQHF. CDR3 sequence (DNA): TGTGCCACCAGTGCGACAGGGCGAGTTCAGCCCCAGCATTTT.

The genes are TRBV7-2 and TRBJ1-5; D possibly corresponds to TRBD1 (6 bases). Germline-derived CDR1 and CDR2 are SGHTA and FQGNSA. This CDR3 is 15 amino acids long. The V end was cut by 2 bases, the J end by 4 bases, with 12 bases between. In DNA form, the CDR3 reads TGTGCCAGCAGCTTAAGAGGGACATCAAATCAGCCCCAGCATTTT. The encoded protein is CASSLRGTSNQPQHF.

The rearrangement uses TRBV28 and TRBJ1-5; D might be TRBD1 (5 bases). The CDR3 runs to 15 residues. CDR1 MDHEN and CDR2 SYDVKM come from the germline V gene. Trimming took 8 bases from V and 3 from J, leaving 17 bases between them. CDR3 sequence reads: CASSKLRGSNQPQHF. The CDR3 coding sequence is TGTGCCAGCTCTAAACTAAGGGGATCCAATCAGCCCCAGCATTTT. Full variable domain (missing parts from reference TRBV28 and TRBJ1-5): DVKVTQSSRYLVKRTGEKVFLECVQDMDHENMFWYRQDPGLGLRLIYFSYDVKMKEKGDIPEGYSVSREKKERFSLILESASTNQTSMYLCASSKLRGSNQPQHFGDGTRLSIL.

V is TRBV29-1 and J is TRBJ2-3, with TRBD1 as a possible D gene (6 bases). The V gene lost 4 bases and the J gene lost 2 bases, with 10 bases spanning the gap. This CDR3 contains 13 residues. Germline CDR1 and CDR2: SQVTM and ANQGSEA. CDR3 loop: CSVVQGNTDTQYF. The CDR3 DNA reads as TGCAGCGTTGTCCAGGGGAACACAGATACGCAGTATTTT.

The rearrangement joins TRBV28 to TRBJ2-4, with 10 nucleotides matching TRBD2. Germline assignment: CDR1 MDHEN and CDR2 SYDVKM. The CDR3 length is 22 residues. The ends lost 4 bases at V and 0 bases at J; junction bases unmatched: 21. The CDR3 region has the DNA TGTGCCAGCAGTTACCTCTGGGGAGGGCTAGCGGGAGAACTATTAGCCAAAAACATTCAGTACTTC. It codes for CASSYLWGGLAGELLAKNIQYF.

CDR3 DNA sequence: TGTGCCAGCAGCCCCCATAAGGGGCAAGAGACCCAGTACTTC. It specifies CASSPHKGQETQYF. The chain has TRBV7-3 and TRBJ2-5; TRBD1 is a possible D gene (5 bases). V lost 5 bases, J lost 2 bases, and 12 bases lay in between. Per the germline V gene, CDR1 is SGHTA and CDR2 is FQGTGA. The CDR3 is 14 amino acids.

J is TRBJ2-1 and V is TRBV4-1; 7 bases fit TRBD2. Germline loops: CDR1 MGHRA, CDR2 YSYEKL. V gave up 0 bases and J gave up 2 bases; unmatched junction bases: 4. The CDR3 has 16 amino acids. This CDR3 is CASSQDPGGTYNEQFF. The CDR3 DNA is TGCGCCAGCAGCCAAGATCCCGGGGGGACCTACAATGAGCAGTTCTTC.

The rearrangement uses TRBV5-4 and TRBJ1-3; D call uncertain. The CDR3 runs 14 residues. Looked up from germline, CDR1 is SGHNT and CDR2 is YYREEE (reference sequence). Trimming cost V 2 bases and J 4 bases, with 10 bases left between them. The CDR3 reads CASSFGVSGNTIYF. CDR3 nucleotide sequence: TGTGCCAGCAGCTTCGGGGTCTCGGGAAACACCATATATTTT.

This rearrangement joins TRBV2 to TRBJ1-5, with a possible D match to TRBD1 (5 bases). Germline V gene lookup returns CDR1 SNHLY and CDR2 FYNNEI. The CDR3 is 15 residues long. V was trimmed by 5 bases and J by 4 bases, leaving 15 bases between them. CDR3 region: CASSPQGGANQPQHF. CDR3 bases: TGTGCCAGCAGTCCCCAGGGAGGAGCAAATCAGCCCCAGCATTTT. Using reference TRBV2 and TRBJ1-5 for the parts outside the CDR3, the full variable domain is EPEVTQTPSHQVTQMGQEVILRCVPISNHLYFYWYRQILGQKVEFLVSFYNNEISEKSEIFDDQFSVERPDGSNFTLKIRSTKLEDSAMYFCASSPQGGANQPQHFGDGTRLSIL.

Worth noting for this clone: Sequence at one end of the junction differs from germline and may be a read error. The V call is TRBV4-3, the J call TRBJ2-1; 9 bases are a match to TRBD2. The germline gives CDR1 LGHNA, CDR2 YSLEER. The CDR3 has 17 residues. CDR3 in amino acids: CASSQGSGGFSNNEQFF. The CDR3 DNA is TGCGCCAGCAGCCAAGGGAGCGGGGGGTTCTCCAACAATGAGCAGTTCTTC.

The rearrangement links TRBV29-1 to TRBJ1-1, with 9 bases identical to TRBD1. CDR3 size: 16 residues. Germline trimming cut 7 bases from V and 2 bases from J; bases unmatched to any gene: 14. Germline lookup yields CDR1 SQVTM and CDR2 ANQGSEA. CDR3 amino acids: CSAQKKTGGYNTEAFF. CDR3 nucleotide sequence: TGCAGCGCCCAAAAAAAAACAGGGGGCTATAACACTGAAGCTTTCTTT.

This clone was detected only a few times. This chain connects TRBV27 to TRBJ2-7; D is possibly TRBD1 (6 bases). The CDR3 contains 19 residues. Germline lookup yields CDR1 MNHEY and CDR2 SMNVEV (reference sequence). V was cut by 5 bases and J by 3 bases, with 29 bases left in between. CDR3: CASSPINPLRTVSFYEQYF. In DNA form, the CDR3 reads TGTGCCAGCAGTCCTATCAACCCCTTAAGGACAGTATCCTTCTACGAGCAGTACTTC.

This chain connects TRBV27 to TRBJ1-6, with D maybe TRBD1 (6 bases). Germline V lookup: CDR1 MNHEY, CDR2 SMNVEV (reference sequence). The CDR3 contains 15 residues. V was pared by 5 bases and J by 4 bases, with 12 bases between. The CDR3 DNA reads as TGTGCCAGCAGTCCCCGACAGGTTTATAATTCACCCCTCCACTTT. Protein: CASSPRQVYNSPLHF.

This sequence joins TRBV28 and TRBJ1-5; D gene unclear. Trimming cost V 8 bases and J 0 bases, with 20 bases left between them. This CDR3 is 17 amino acids long. Per germline, CDR1 MDHEN and CDR2 SYDVKM. CDR3 nucleotide sequence: TGTGCCAGCCTCAGTGCCAGGTCCCTCTATAGCAATCAGCCCCAGCATTTT. Translated: CASLSARSLYSNQPQHF. Variable domain in full (rest from reference TRBV28 and TRBJ1-5): DVKVTQSSRYLVKRTGEKVFLECVQDMDHENMFWYRQDPGLGLRLIYFSYDVKMKEKGDIPEGYSVSREKKERFSLILESASTNQTSMYLCASLSARSLYSNQPQHFGDGTRLSIL.